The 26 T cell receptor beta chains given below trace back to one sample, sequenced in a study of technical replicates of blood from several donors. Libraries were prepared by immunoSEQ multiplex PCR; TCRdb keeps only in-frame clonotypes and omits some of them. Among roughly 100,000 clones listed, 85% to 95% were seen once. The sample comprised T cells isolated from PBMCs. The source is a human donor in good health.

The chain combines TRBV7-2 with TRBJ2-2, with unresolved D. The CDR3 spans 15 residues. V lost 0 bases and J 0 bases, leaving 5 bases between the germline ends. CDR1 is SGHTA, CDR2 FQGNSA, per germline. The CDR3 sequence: CASSLAFANTGELFF. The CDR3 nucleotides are TGTGCCAGCAGCTTAGCCTTCGCGAACACCGGGGAGCTGTTTTTT.

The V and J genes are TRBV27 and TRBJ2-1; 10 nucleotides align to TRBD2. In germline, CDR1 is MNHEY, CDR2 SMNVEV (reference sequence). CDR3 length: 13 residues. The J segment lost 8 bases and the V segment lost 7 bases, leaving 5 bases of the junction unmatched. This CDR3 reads CASKASGSHEQFF. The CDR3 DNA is TGTGCCAGCAAGGCTAGCGGGAGTCATGAGCAGTTCTTC.

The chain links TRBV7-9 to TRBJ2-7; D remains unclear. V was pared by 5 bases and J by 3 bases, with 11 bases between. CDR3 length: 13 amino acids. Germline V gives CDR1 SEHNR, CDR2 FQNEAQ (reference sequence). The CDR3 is CASSHRSYYEQYF. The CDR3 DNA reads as TGTGCCAGCAGCCACCGGTCGTACTACGAGCAGTACTTC.

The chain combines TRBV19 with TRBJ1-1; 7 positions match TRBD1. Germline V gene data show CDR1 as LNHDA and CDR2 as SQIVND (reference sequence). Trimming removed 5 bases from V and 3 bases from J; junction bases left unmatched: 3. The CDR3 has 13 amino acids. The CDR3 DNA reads TGTGCCAGTAGTCGAACAGGGGACACTGAAGCTTTCTTT. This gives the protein CASSRTGDTEAFF.

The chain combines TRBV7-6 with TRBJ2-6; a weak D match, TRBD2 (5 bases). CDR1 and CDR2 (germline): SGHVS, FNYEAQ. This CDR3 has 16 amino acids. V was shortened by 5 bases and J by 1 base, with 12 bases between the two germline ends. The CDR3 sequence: CASSRTEGSGANVLTF. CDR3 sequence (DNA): TGTGCCAGCAGCCGAACCGAGGGATCTGGGGCCAACGTCCTGACTTTC. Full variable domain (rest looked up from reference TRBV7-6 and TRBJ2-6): GAGVSQSPRYKVTKRGQDVALRCDPISGHVSLYWYRQALGQGPEFLTYFNYEAQQDKSGLPNDRFSAERPEGSISTLTIQRTEQRDSAMYRCASSRTEGSGANVLTFGAGSRLTVL.

DNA for the CDR3: TGCGCCAGCAGTGAGTCCGGGACAGGGAACGAGCAGTACTTC. Amino acids: CASSESGTGNEQYF. V and J are TRBV10-1 and TRBJ2-7, with 9 bases aligning to TRBD1. The CDR3 covers 14 residues. The germline gives CDR1 WNHNN, CDR2 SYGVQD (reference sequence). With 0 bases clipped from V and 5 bases from J, the junction kept 2 bases outside the gene matches.

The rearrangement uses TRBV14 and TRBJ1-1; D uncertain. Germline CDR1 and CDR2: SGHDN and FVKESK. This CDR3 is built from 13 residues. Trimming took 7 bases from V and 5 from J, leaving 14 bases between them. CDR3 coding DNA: TGTGCCAGCACATGGGCGCTGGGTACTGAAGCTTTCTTT. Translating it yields CASTWALGTEAFF.

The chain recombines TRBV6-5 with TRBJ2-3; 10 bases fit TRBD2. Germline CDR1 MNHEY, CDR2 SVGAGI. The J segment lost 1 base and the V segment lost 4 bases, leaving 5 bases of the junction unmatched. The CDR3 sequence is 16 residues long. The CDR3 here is CASSFLAGVGTDTQYF. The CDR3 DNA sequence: TGTGCCAGCAGTTTCCTAGCGGGAGTAGGCACAGATACGCAGTATTTT.

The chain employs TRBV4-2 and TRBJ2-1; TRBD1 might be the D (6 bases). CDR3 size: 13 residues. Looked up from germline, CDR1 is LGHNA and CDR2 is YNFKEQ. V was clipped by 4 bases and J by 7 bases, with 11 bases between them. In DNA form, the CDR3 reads TGTGCCAGCAGCCTCACACAGGGAAATGAGCAGTTCTTC. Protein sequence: CASSLTQGNEQFF.

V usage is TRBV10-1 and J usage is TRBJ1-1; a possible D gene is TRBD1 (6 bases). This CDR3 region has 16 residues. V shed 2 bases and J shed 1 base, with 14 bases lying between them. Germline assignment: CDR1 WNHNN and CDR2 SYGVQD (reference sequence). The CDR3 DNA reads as TGCGCCAGCAGTGAGCGAATCACAGGGACGAACACTGAAGCTTTCTTT. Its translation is CASSERITGTNTEAFF.

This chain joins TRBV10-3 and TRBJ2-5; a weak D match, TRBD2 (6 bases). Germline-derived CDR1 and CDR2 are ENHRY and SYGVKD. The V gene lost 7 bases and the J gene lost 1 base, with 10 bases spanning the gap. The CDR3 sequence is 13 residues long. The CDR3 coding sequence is TGTGCCATCACCCTGGGACTCCAAGAGACCCAGTACTTC. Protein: CAITLGLQETQYF.

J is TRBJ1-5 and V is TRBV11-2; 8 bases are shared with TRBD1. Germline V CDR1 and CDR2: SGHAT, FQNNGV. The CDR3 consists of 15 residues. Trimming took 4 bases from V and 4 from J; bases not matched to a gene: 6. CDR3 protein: CASSYSGTGNQPQHF. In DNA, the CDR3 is TGTGCCAGCAGCTACTCCGGGACAGGTAATCAGCCCCAGCATTTT.

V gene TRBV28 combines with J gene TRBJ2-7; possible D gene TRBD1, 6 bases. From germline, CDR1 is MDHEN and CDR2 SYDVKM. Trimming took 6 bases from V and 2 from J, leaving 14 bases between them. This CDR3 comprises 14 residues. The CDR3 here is CASSQTGRTYEQYF. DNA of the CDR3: TGTGCCAGCAGCCAGACAGGCCGGACCTACGAGCAGTACTTC.

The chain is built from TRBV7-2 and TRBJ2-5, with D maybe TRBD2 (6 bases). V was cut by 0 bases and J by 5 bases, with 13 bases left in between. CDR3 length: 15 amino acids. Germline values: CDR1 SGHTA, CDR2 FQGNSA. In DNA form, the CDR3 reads TGTGCCAGCAGCTTAGCCGTACTAGCTGGGGAGACCCAGTACTTC. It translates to CASSLAVLAGETQYF.

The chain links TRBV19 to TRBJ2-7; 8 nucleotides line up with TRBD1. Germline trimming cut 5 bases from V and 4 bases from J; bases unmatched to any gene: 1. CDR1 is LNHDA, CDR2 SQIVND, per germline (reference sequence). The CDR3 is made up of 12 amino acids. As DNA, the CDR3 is TGTGCCAGTAGTCAGGGGGCTTACGAGCAGTACTTC. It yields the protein CASSQGAYEQYF.

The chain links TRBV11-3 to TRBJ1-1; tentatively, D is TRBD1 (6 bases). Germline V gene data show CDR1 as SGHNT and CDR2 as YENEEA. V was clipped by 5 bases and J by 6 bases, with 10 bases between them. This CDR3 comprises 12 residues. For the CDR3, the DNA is TGTGCCAGCAGCCTGGACAGTGCTGAAGCTTTCTTT. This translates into CASSLDSAEAFF.

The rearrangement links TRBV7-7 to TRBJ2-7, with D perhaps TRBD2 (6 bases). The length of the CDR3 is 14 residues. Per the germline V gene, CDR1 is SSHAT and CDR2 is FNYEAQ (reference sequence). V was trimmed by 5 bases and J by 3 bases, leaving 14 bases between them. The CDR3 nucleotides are TGTGCCAGCAGCCCAGGGACTTCCGTCTACGAGCAGTACTTC. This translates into CASSPGTSVYEQYF.

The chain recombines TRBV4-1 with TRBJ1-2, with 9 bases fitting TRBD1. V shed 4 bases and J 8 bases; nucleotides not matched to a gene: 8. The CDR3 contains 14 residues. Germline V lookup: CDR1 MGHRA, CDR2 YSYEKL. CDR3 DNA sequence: TGCGCCAGCAGCCTTCCGGGACAGGGAAACGGCTACACCTTC. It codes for CASSLPGQGNGYTF.

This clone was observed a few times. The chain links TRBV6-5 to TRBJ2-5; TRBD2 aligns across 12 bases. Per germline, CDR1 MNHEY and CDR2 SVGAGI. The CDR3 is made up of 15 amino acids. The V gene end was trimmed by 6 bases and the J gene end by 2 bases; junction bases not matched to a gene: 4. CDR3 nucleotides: TGTGCCAGCAGGGGCCTAGCGGGAGGGCAAGAGACCCAGTACTTC. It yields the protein CASRGLAGGQETQYF.

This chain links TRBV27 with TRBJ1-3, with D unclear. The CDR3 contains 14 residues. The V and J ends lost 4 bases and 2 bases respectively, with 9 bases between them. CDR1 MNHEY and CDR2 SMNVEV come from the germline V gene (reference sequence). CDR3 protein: CASSSELAGNTIYF. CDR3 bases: TGTGCCAGCAGTTCGGAGTTGGCTGGAAACACCATATATTTT.

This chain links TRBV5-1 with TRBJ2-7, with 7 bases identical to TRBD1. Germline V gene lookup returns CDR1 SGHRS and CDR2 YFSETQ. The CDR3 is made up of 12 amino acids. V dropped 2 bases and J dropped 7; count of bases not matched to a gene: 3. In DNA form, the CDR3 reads TGCGCCAGCAGCTTTGACAGGGTTGAGCAGTACTTC. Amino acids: CASSFDRVEQYF. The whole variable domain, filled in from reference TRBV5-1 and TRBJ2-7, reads KAGVTQTPRYLIKTRGQQVTLSCSPISGHRSVSWYQQTPGQGLQFLFEYFSETQRNKGNFPGRFSGRQFSNSRSEMNVSTLELGDSALYLCASSFDRVEQYFGPGTRLTVT.

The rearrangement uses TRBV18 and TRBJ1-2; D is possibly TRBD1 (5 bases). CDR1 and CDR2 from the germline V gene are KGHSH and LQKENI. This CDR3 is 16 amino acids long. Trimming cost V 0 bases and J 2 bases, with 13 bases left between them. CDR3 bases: TGTGCCAGCTCACCACCGAATTTAAGACAGAACTATGGCTACACCTTC. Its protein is CASSPPNLRQNYGYTF. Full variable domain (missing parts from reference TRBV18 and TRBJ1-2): NAGVMQNPRHLVRRRGQEARLRCSPMKGHSHVYWYRQLPEEGLKFMVYLQKENIIDESGMPKERFSAEFPKEGPSILRIQQVVRGDSAAYFCASSPPNLRQNYGYTFGSGTRLTVV.

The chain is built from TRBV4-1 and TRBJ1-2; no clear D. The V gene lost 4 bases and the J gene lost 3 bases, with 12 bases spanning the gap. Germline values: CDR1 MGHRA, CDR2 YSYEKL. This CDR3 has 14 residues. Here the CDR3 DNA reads TGCGCCAGCAGCCCCAGGACTCAACACTATGGCTACACCTTC. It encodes CASSPRTQHYGYTF.

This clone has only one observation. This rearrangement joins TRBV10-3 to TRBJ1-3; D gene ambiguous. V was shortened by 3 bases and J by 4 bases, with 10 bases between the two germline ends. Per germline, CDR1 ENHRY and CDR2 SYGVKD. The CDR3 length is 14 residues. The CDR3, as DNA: TGTGCCATCAGTGAAGAGTCCTTGGGAAACACCATATATTTT. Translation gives CAISEESLGNTIYF.

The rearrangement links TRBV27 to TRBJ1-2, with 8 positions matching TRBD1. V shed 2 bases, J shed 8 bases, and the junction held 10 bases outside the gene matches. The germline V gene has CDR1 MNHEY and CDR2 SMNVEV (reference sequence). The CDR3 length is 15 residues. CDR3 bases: TGTGCCAGCAGTTTACTTACGGGACAGGCGGGCGGCTACACCTTC. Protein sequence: CASSLLTGQAGGYTF.

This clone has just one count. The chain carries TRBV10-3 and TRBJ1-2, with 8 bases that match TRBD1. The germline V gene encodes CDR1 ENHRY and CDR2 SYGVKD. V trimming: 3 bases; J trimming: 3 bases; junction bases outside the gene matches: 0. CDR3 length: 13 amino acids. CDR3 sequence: CAISEQGDYGYTF. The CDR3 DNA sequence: TGTGCCATCAGTGAACAGGGGGACTATGGCTACACCTTC.